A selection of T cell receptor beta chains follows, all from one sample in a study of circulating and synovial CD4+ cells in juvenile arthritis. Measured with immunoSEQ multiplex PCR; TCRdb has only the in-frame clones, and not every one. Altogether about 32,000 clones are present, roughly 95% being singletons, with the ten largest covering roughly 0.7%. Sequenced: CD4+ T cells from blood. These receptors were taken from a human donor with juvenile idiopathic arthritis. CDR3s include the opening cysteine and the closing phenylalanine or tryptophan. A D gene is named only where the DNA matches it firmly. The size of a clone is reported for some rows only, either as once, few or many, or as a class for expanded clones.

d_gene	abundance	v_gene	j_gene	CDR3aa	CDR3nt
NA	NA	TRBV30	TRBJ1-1	CAWSGQLNTEAFF	TGTGCCTGGAGTGGACAGTTGAACACTGAAGCTTTCTTT
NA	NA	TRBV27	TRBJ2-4	CASRHLTGEANIQYF	TGTGCCAGCAGACACCTTACAGGGGAGGCGAACATTCAGTACTTC
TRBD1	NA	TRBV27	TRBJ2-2	CASRRRGQGPVIQELFF	TGTGCCAGCAGGCGTAGGGGACAGGGCCCCGTCATTCAGGAGCTGTTTTTT
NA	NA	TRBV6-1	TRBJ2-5	CASSVLTGETQYF	TGTGCCAGCAGTGTACTAACGGGGGAGACCCAGTACTTC
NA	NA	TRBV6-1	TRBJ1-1	CASSQGMNTEAFF	TGTGCCAGCAGTCAGGGGATGAACACTGAAGCTTTCTTT
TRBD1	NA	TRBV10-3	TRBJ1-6	CAIGGTGESPLHF	TGTGCCATCGGGGGGACAGGGGAATCCCCCCTCCACTTT
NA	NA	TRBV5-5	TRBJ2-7	CASRAGQGPYEQYF	TGTGCCAGCAGGGCCGGTCAGGGGCCCTACGAGCAGTACTTC
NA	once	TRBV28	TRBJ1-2	CASSLGQRRGYTF	TGTGCCAGCAGTTTAGGTCAAAGGCGGGGCTACACCTTC
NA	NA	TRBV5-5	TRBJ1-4	CASRPQGWFF	TGTGCCAGCAGGCCACAGGGCTGGTTTTTT
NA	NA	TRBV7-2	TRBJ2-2	CASSPPQGTGELFF	TGTGCCAGCAGCCCCCCCCAGGGGACCGGGGAGCTGTTTTTT
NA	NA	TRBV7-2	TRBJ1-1	CASSGYGTHTEAFF	TGTGCCAGCAGCGGATACGGGACTCACACTGAAGCTTTCTTT
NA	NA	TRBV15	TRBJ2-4	CATSRGPGAKNIQYF	TGTGCCACCAGCAGAGGTCCCGGAGCCAAAAACATTCAGTACTTC
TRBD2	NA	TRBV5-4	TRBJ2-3	CASSPEWVAGGRDTQYF	TGTGCCAGCAGCCCCGAATGGGTAGCGGGGGGGCGAGATACGCAGTATTTT
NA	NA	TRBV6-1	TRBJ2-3	CASRRGPSTDTQYF	TGTGCCAGCAGAAGGGGTCCTAGCACAGATACGCAGTATTTT
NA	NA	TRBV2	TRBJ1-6	CASRTGEALHF	TGTGCCAGCAGAACGGGGGAAGCCCTCCACTTT
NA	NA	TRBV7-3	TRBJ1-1	CASSLGWGRLNTEAFF	TGTGCCAGCAGCTTAGGGTGGGGCAGGCTGAACACTGAAGCTTTCTTT
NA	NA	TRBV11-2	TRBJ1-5	CASSFLGGNQPQHF	TGTGCCAGCAGCTTCCTGGGGGGGAATCAGCCCCAGCATTTT
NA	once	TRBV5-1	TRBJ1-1	CASSLHTDTGEAFF	TGCGCCAGCAGCTTGCACACCGATACGGGTGAAGCTTTCTTT
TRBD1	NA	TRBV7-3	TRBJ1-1	CASSYRDSTTEAFF	TGTGCCAGCAGCTATAGGGACAGCACCACTGAAGCTTTCTTT
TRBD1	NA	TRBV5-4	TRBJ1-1	CASSLGGQGPNTEAFF	TGTGCCAGCAGCTTGGGGGGACAGGGTCCCAACACTGAAGCTTTCTTT
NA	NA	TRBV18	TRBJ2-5	CASSPLTSTETQYF	TGTGCCAGCTCACCGCTGACTAGTACAGAGACCCAGTACTTC
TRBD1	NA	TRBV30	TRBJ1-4	CAWSSGQAINEKLFF	TGTGCCTGGAGTTCCGGACAGGCAATTAATGAAAAACTGTTTTTT
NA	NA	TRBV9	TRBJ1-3	CASSVGPTESGNTIYF	TGTGCCAGCAGCGTAGGGCCTACAGAATCTGGAAACACCATATATTTT
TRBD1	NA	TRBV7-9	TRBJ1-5	CASSLSTGVGQPQHF	TGTGCCAGCAGCTTAAGTACAGGGGTTGGACAGCCCCAGCATTTT
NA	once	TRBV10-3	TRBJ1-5	CAISEGRQGNQPQHF	TGTGCCATCAGTGAGGGGAGGCAGGGAAATCAGCCCCAGCATTTT
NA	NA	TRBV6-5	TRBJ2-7	CASRTLGGYEQYF	TGTGCCAGCAGAACCCTCGGCGGCTACGAGCAGTACTTC
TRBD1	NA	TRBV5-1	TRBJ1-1	CASSPGQHEGNTEAFF	TGCGCCAGCAGCCCGGGACAGCACGAGGGGAACACTGAAGCTTTCTTT
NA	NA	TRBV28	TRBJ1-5	CASSFPRGAGQNSNQPQHF	TGTGCCAGCAGTTTCCCTCGTGGGGCTGGACAAAATAGCAATCAGCCCCAGCATTTT
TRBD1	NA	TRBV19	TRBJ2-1	CASSADRAWGDEQFF	TGTGCCAGTAGTGCCGACAGGGCATGGGGCGATGAGCAGTTCTTC
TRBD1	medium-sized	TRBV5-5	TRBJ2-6	CASTHPGGTGANVLTF	TGTGCCAGCACCCACCCAGGGGGCACTGGGGCCAACGTCCTGACTTTC
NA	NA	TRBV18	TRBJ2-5	CASSPPGGGETQYF	TGTGCCAGCTCACCACCGGGAGGTGGAGAGACCCAGTACTTC
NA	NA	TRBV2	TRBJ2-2	CASRGDTRGTGELFF	TGTGCCAGCAGAGGGGACACCCGAGGCACCGGGGAGCTGTTTTTT
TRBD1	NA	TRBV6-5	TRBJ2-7	CASSYKTGSSYEQYF	TGTGCCAGCAGTTACAAGACAGGGTCCTCCTACGAGCAGTACTTC
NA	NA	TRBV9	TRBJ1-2	CASSVQEDYGYTF	TGTGCCAGCAGCGTACAGGAAGACTATGGCTACACCTTC
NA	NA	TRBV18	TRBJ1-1	CASSLFTEAFF	TGTGCCAGCTCATTATTCACTGAAGCTTTCTTT
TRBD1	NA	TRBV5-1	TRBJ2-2	CASSLALGQTDTGELFF	TGCGCCAGCAGCTTGGCTCTGGGACAGACGGACACCGGGGAGCTGTTTTTT
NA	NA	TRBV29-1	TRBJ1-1	CSVEDLQENTEAFF	TGCAGCGTTGAAGATCTACAGGAGAACACTGAAGCTTTCTTT
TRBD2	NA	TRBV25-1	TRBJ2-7	CASSEYPGGEKANEQYF	TGTGCCAGCAGTGAATATCCGGGGGGGGAGAAGGCCAACGAGCAGTACTTC
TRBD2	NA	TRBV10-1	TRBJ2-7	CASSESRLAGVSEQYF	TGCGCCAGCAGTGAGTCGAGGCTAGCGGGAGTTAGCGAGCAGTACTTC
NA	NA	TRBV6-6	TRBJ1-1	CASSYKGSLNTEAFF	TGTGCCAGCAGTTATAAGGGGTCCCTGAACACTGAAGCTTTCTTT
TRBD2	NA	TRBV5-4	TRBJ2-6	CASRGGAGANVLTF	TGTGCCAGCAGGGGGGGGGCTGGGGCCAACGTCCTGACTTTC
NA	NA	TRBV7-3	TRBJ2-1	CASSPGSYNEQFF	TGTGCCAGCAGCCCCGGGAGTTACAATGAGCAGTTCTTC
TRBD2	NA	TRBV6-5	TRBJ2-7	CASSYSLAGAYEQYF	TGTGCCAGCAGTTACTCGCTAGCGGGAGCCTACGAGCAGTACTTC
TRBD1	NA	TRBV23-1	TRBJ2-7	CASSHRQGRKYEQYF	TGCGCCAGCAGTCATCGACAGGGGAGAAAGTACGAGCAGTACTTC
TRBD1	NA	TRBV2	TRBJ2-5	CASSDGATGAKTQYF	TGTGCCAGCAGTGACGGGGCCACAGGGGCGAAGACCCAGTACTTC
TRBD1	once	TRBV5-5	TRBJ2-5	CASSLDRGQTQYF	TGTGCCAGCAGCTTAGACAGGGGCCAGACCCAGTACTTC
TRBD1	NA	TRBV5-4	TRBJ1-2	CASSPGQGNYGYTF	TGTGCCAGCAGCCCGGGACAGGGTAACTATGGCTACACCTTC
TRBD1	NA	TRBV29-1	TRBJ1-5	CSARTGREPQHF	TGCAGCGCGCGGACAGGGAGAGAGCCCCAGCATTTT
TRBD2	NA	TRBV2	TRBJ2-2	CATTYGRAVAGELFF	TGTGCCACGACCTACGGGAGGGCCGTTGCCGGGGAGCTGTTTTTT
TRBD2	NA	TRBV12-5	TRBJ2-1	CGTSRTSGESYNEQFF	TGTGGGACCTCCAGGACTAGCGGGGAATCCTACAATGAGCAGTTCTTC
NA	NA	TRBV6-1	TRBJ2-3	CASRREGADTQYF	TGTGCCAGCAGGAGGGAGGGGGCAGATACGCAGTATTTT
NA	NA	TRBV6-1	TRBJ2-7	CASSPTGFNEQYF	TGTGCCAGCAGTCCTACAGGGTTCAATGAGCAGTACTTC
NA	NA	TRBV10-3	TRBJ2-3	CAISEGLWDTQYF	TGTGCCATCAGTGAAGGACTGTGGGATACGCAGTATTTT
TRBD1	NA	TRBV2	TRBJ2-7	CASSARQGYEQYF	TGTGCCAGCAGTGCTAGACAGGGATACGAGCAGTACTTC